This T cell receptor (beta chain) is drawn from a study of blood T cell repertoires in COVID-19. Study-level information: In each case, the material was cDNA or gDNA derived from T cells, B-cell-depleted T cells, or PBMCs.

Allocation to cohorts depended on clinical history reported by the participants. Authors' analysis steps: Quantification of nucleated cells was approximated via reference gene primer amplification. Using immunoSEQ multiplex PCR, the repertoire was profiled, and TCRdb retains in-frame clones only, with some absent. The V and J calls and clone size are taken from that table; D and trimming were inferred from the DNA. The data contain roughly 290,000 clones, 70% to 90% of them seen just once; the ten biggest clones take up roughly 2%. Germline CDR1 SGHTA, CDR2 FQGTGA. After removal of 3 bases from V and 7 bases from J, the junction contained 0 bases not matched to a gene. The CDR3 runs to 12 residues.

The origin of this receptor is a man aged 25 to 40 who had recovered from COVID-19. The sequenced sample was PBMCs or T cells enriched from blood (not recorded which). The chain employs TRBV7-3 and TRBJ1-2; TRBD1 agrees at 9 bases. In DNA form, the CDR3 reads TGTGCCAGCAGCTTGGGACAGGGTGGCTACACCTTC. Residues: CASSLGQGGYTF.